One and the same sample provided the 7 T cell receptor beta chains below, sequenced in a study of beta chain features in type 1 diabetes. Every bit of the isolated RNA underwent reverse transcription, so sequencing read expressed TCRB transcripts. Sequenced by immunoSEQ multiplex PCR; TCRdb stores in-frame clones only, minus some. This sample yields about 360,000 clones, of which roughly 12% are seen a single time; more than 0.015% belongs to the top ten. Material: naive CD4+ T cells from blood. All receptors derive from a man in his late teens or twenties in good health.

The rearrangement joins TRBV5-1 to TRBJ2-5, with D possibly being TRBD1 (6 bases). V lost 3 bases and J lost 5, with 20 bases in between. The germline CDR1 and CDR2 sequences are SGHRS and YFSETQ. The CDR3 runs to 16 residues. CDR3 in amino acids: CASSSLPTGSEETQYF. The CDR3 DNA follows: TGCGCCAGCAGCTCCTTGCCGACAGGTTCTGAGGAGACCCAGTACTTC.

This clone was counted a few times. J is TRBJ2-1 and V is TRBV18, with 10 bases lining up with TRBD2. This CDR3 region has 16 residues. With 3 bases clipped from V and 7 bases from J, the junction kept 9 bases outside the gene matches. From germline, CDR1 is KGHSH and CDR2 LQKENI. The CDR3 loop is CASSPEASGRLNEQFF. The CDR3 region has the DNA TGTGCCAGCTCACCCGAGGCTAGCGGGAGATTGAATGAGCAGTTCTTC.

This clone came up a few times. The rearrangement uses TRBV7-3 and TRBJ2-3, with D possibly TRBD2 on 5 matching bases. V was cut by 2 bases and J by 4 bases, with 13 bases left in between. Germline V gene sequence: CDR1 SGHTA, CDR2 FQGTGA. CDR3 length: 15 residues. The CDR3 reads CASSLDPGDPDTQYF. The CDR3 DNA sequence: TGTGCCAGCAGCTTAGATCCCGGGGATCCAGATACGCAGTATTTT.

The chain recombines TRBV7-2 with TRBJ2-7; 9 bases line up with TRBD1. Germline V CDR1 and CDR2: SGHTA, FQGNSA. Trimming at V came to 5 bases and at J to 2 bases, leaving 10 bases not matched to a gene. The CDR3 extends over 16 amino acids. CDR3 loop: CASSLVGTGIPYEQYF. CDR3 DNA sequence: TGTGCCAGCAGCCTGGTCGGGACAGGGATCCCCTACGAGCAGTACTTC.

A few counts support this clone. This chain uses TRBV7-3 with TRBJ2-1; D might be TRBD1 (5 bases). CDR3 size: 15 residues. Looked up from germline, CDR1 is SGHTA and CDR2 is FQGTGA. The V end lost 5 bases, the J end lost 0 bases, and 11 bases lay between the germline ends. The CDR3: CASSQTGSSYNEQFF. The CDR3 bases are TGTGCCAGCAGCCAAACAGGTTCCTCCTACAATGAGCAGTTCTTC.

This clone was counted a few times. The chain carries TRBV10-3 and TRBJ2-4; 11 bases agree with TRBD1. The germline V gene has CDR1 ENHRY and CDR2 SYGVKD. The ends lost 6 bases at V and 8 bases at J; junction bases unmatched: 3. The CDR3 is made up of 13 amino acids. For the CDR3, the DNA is TGTGCCATCAGGGGGACAGGGGGAGACATTCAGTACTTC. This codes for CAIRGTGGDIQYF.

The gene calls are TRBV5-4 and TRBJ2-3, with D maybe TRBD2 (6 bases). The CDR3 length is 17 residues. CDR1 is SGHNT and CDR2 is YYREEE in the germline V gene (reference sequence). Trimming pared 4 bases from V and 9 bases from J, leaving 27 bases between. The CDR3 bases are TGTGCCAGCAGCCCGGAAGGGACTTCCCATTTGGGGGTGACGCAGTATTTT. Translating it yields CASSPEGTSHLGVTQYF.